This T cell receptor (beta chain) appears in the sequencing data of a study of human T cells and chemical hapten exposure. Study at large: Sensitization was performed using 2% DPC on a 2 cm by 2 cm upper inner arm skin site. How much TCR each sample yielded varied, mostly because pooled library volumes differed slightly.

Time point of the sample: pre-sensitization, week 0. Treatment here: therapeutic diphenylcyclopropenone sensitization with weekly scalp DPC. People who gave samples had alopecia, were 18 to 70 years old, and were suitable for DPC. In regard to this clonotype: The antigen is unknown.

The study's findings and limits: Relative to control repertoires, expanded TCRs gave rise to significantly more large CDR3 similarity clusters.

TCRdb independently ran MiXCR on the RACE reads; one entry per CDR3 protein. The sample holds about 300,000 distinct CDR3 sequences, over 5% seen once. The TCR sequence derives from a woman aged 18 to 35 with alopecia areata. Some clones in this sample may be carry-over from other donors' samples. Specimen: whole blood, collected in connection with sensitization to the hapten diphenylcyclopropenone (DPC).

The CDR3 nucleotides read TGCAGCGTTCTGGGACAGCAGAACACTGAAGCTTTCTTT. It yields the protein CSVLGQQNTEAFF. The V and J genes are TRBV29-1 and TRBJ1-1; TRBD1 matches at 7 bases. The germline CDR1 and CDR2 sequences are SQVTM and ANQGSEA. With V trimmed by 5 bases and J by 1 base, 4 bases remained unmatched. The CDR3 consists of 13 residues.